Listed below are T cell receptor beta chains from one sample, sequenced in a study of blood T cell repertoires in COVID-19. Clones were read by immunoSEQ multiplex PCR, and TCRdb kept only the in-frame ones, dropping some. The top ten hold approximately 7% of the sample, which has some 70,000 clones, around 86% seen once. The sample consisted of peripheral blood. The receptors stem from a middle-aged man with active COVID-19. Each CDR3 is given with its conserved first and last residue. The D gene is left open where the match is weak. Size is omitted from some rows. Given values are once, few, many or a class for expanded clones.

. | TRBD1 | TRBJ2-3 | TRBV5-5 | TGTGCCAGCAGCTTAACCGGGACAGGGACAGTAAATACGCAGTATTTT | CASSLTGTGTVNTQYF
. | . | TRBJ1-5 | TRBV28 | TGTGCCAGCAGCTTGGGTAGAGTGGGTGCGGGGCAGCCCCAGCATTTT | CASSLGRVGAGQPQHF
. | TRBD2 | TRBJ2-5 | TRBV5-1 | TGCGCCAGCCGATTAGCGGGAGGGCCCGGAGAGACCCAGTACTTC | CASRLAGGPGETQYF
. | . | TRBJ2-5 | TRBV7-8 | TGTGCCAGCAGCCGAGGGACTTTACCAGAGACCCAGTACTTC | CASSRGTLPETQYF
few | . | TRBJ2-5 | TRBV5-4 | TGTGCCAGCAGCTATCTAGAGACCCAGTACTTC | CASSYLETQYF
. | . | TRBJ2-1 | TRBV21-1 | TGTGCCAGCAGCAAACCCAGGGCGGTTTCGAGCTCCTACAATGAGCAGTTCTTC | CASSKPRAVSSSYNEQFF
once | TRBD1 | TRBJ2-3 | TRBV28 | TGTGCCAGCAGTTCTTCCGGGACAGTGTCAACAGATACGCAGTATTTT | CASSSSGTVSTDTQYF
. | . | TRBJ1-4 | TRBV6-5 | TGTGCCAGCAGTTACCACTCGCCAGGGGACGAAAAACTGTTTTTT | CASSYHSPGDEKLFF
. | TRBD2 | TRBJ2-1 | TRBV2 | TGTGCCAGCAGGGGGACTAGCGGGAGCAATGAGCAGTTCTTC | CASRGTSGSNEQFF
few | TRBD2 | TRBJ2-7 | TRBV5-4 | TGTGCCAGCAGCGCTAGCGGGACCCCCTCCTACGAGCAGTACTTC | CASSASGTPSYEQYF
. | . | TRBJ1-1 | TRBV30 | TGTGCCTGGGACCTAGGGGACACTGAAGCTTTCTTT | CAWDLGDTEAFF
. | . | TRBJ2-7 | TRBV28 | TGTGCCAGCAGGGCAGGGAAAGAGCAGTACTTC | CASRAGKEQYF
. | . | TRBJ1-3 | TRBV6-6 | TGTGCCAGCACCCTACAGGGTGGAAGCTCTGGAAACACCATATATTTT | CASTLQGGSSGNTIYF
. | . | TRBJ2-5 | TRBV9 | TGTGCCAGCAGCGGCCCTAGCCGGGCCCAAGAGACCCAGTACTTC | CASSGPSRAQETQYF
. | . | TRBJ2-7 | TRBV11-2 | TGTGCCAGCAGCCTCTCGACTAGTAAGTACGAGCAGTACTTC | CASSLSTSKYEQYF
. | TRBD2 | TRBJ2-1 | TRBV15 | TGTGCCACCAGCAGGGGGAGGGCCCCCGGGGGAAAGGAGCAGTTCTTC | CATSRGRAPGGKEQFF
. | . | TRBJ2-1 | TRBV18 | TGTGCCAGCTCACCACCGGCCCCAGGGTGGAATGAGCAGTTCTTC | CASSPPAPGWNEQFF
. | TRBD1 | TRBJ1-1 | TRBV18 | TGTGCCAGCTCACCGGACAGGGGAGGGACTGAAGCTTTCTTT | CASSPDRGGTEAFF
. | . | TRBJ1-2 | TRBV10-3 | TGTGCCATCAGTGATTCGGGCGGCACCAGGGGTGGCTACACCTTC | CAISDSGGTRGGYTF
. | . | TRBJ1-1 | TRBV5-1 | TGCGCCAGCAGCTTCTTCTCGGGTACTGAAGCTTTCTTT | CASSFFSGTEAFF
. | TRBD2 | TRBJ2-1 | TRBV18 | TGTGCCAGCTCACCCGGGACTAGCGGGGCGAACAATGAGCAGTTCTTC | CASSPGTSGANNEQFF
. | . | TRBJ2-6 | TRBV5-1 | TGCGCCAGCAGCTTGGGCGATCAGGCTGGGGCCAACGTCCTGACTTTC | CASSLGDQAGANVLTF
. | TRBD2 | TRBJ2-3 | TRBV7-2 | TGTGCCAGCAGCTCAGGACTAGCGGGGTCCAGCACAGATACGCAGTATTTT | CASSSGLAGSSTDTQYF
. | TRBD1 | TRBJ2-7 | TRBV28 | TGTGCCAGCAGTTCCTCCGGGACAGGGTGGTACGAGCAGTACTTC | CASSSSGTGWYEQYF
. | TRBD2 | TRBJ2-3 | TRBV3-1/TRBV3-2 | TGTGCCAGCAGCCAAGGCAAACTAGCGGGAGACACAGATACGCAGTATTTT | CASSQGKLAGDTDTQYF
few | . | TRBJ1-1 | TRBV6-5 | TGTGCCAGCAGAATATTAGGGGCCATGAACACTGAAGCTTTCTTT | CASRILGAMNTEAFF
. | . | TRBJ1-2 | TRBV5-6 | TGTGCCAGCAGCTTATTCTCCGGGGTAGGGATCGGCTACACCTTC | CASSLFSGVGIGYTF
. | . | TRBJ1-1 | TRBV11-1 | TGTGCCAGCAGCCCGCAGACAGCCTTGAACACTGAAGCTTTCTTT | CASSPQTALNTEAFF
. | TRBD2 | TRBJ2-5 | TRBV24-1 | TGTGCCACCAGTGATTTGCACCTCGGGGGGGGAGGGGAGACCCAGTACTTC | CATSDLHLGGGGETQYF
. | . | TRBJ1-6 | TRBV4-3 | TGCGCCAGCAGCCAAGATTGGACAGCCCTCTATAATTCACCCCTCCACTTT | CASSQDWTALYNSPLHF
. | . | TRBJ2-1 | TRBV5-4 | TGTGCCAGCAGCCTCGGTGGGGCCCGAGCCTACAATGAGCAGTTCTTC | CASSLGGARAYNEQFF
. | . | TRBJ2-7 | TRBV7-2 | TGTGCCAGCAGCTCCCTAACAGGGTTCTCCTACGAGCAGTACTTC | CASSSLTGFSYEQYF
. | . | TRBJ1-2 | TRBV6-5 | TGTGCCAGCAGTCCAGGGTCAGACTATGGCTACACCTTC | CASSPGSDYGYTF
. | TRBD1 | TRBJ1-2 | TRBV7-8 | TGTGCCAGCAGCCCCCAGGACAGGCCGGTTAACTATGGCTACACCTTC | CASSPQDRPVNYGYTF
. | TRBD2 | TRBJ2-5 | TRBV5-6 | TGTGCCAGCAGCAGACTAGCGGGGAGGGAGACCCAGTACTTC | CASSRLAGRETQYF
. | TRBD2 | TRBJ2-7 | TRBV6-6 | TGTGCCAGCAGTTACTCGGGTCTAGCGGACGCGTACGAGCAGTACTTC | CASSYSGLADAYEQYF
. | TRBD2 | TRBJ2-7 | TRBV14 | TGTGCCAGCAGCCAATTCCCTCGAGTTAGCGGGCCCTACGAGCAGTACTTC | CASSQFPRVSGPYEQYF
. | . | TRBJ2-7 | TRBV7-2 | TGTGCCAGCAGCTTAGGCCTGGCGGGGCGAGGCGAGCAGTACTTC | CASSLGLAGRGEQYF
. | . | TRBJ2-2 | TRBV6-2/TRBV6-3 | TGTGCCAGCAGTTCACAGGGTCCGAACACCGGGGAGCTGTTTTTT | CASSSQGPNTGELFF
. | . | TRBJ2-1 | TRBV6-5 | TGTGCCATTAGACGACAGGACGGAACCAATGAGCAGTTCTTC | CAIRRQDGTNEQFF
. | TRBD2 | TRBJ2-3 | TRBV27 | TGTGCCAGCAGCGAGCGGGAAACCACAGATACGCAGTATTTT | CASSERETTDTQYF
. | . | TRBJ2-7 | TRBV7-6 | TGTGCCAGCAGCTTAGCACAGGGACCCTACGAGCAGTACTTC | CASSLAQGPYEQYF
. | TRBD2 | TRBJ2-1 | TRBV4-2 | TGTGCCAGCAGCCGTAGCGGGGGGGCCAATGAGCAGTTCTTC | CASSRSGGANEQFF
. | TRBD1 | TRBJ1-5 | TRBV28 | TGTGCCAGCAGAAACCGGGACAGTGACTTCCAGCATTTT | CASRNRDSDFQHF
. | TRBD1 | TRBJ1-5 | TRBV19 | TGTGCCAGTAGTCTCAGCCCGGGACAGGGACTCAATCAGCCCCAGCATTTT | CASSLSPGQGLNQPQHF
. | . | TRBJ2-5 | TRBV5-8 | TGTGCCAGCACCCTAGGAAGGGAGACCCAGTACTTC | CASTLGRETQYF
. | TRBD1 | TRBJ1-2 | TRBV24-1 | TGTGCCACCAGTGAGGGGACAGGCGGCTACACCTTC | CATSEGTGGYTF
. | . | TRBJ2-1 | TRBV19 | TGTGCCAGTAGTATAGTGTTGTGGAGGGAGCAGTTCTTC | CASSIVLWREQFF
. | . | TRBJ2-7 | TRBV20-1 | TGCAGTGCCAGTAGGGGGGGCCCGGGACCAGCTTACGAGCAGTACTTC | CSASRGGPGPAYEQYF